This TCR beta chain was identified during a study of graft-versus-host responses after intestinal transplantation. Study as a whole: Recipients received multivisceral, liver-intestinal, or isolated intestinal transplants.

The CDR3 extends over 16 amino acids. From germline, CDR1 is LNHNV and CDR2 YYDKDF (reference sequence). Trimming removed 2 bases at V and 4 bases at J, with 17 bases between. After the reaction, the investigators sorted the proliferating CFSE-low CD3+CD4+ and CD3+CD8+ responders. Whole-study findings and limits: In recipient marrow, GvH clones were found, and some appeared first in ileum or blood. Declining HvG levels early post-transplant were linked to peak circulating GvH clone levels.

Sequencing was performed with immunoSEQ multiplex PCR; in TCRdb, only in-frame clones are kept and a portion is missing. The sample includes 15,000 to 20,000 clones, about two fifths of them seen just once. This clone showed up just a few times. This TCR derives from a human patient who received an intestinal transplant. V usage is TRBV15 and J usage is TRBJ1-2, with a possible D match to TRBD1 (5 bases). Specimen: alloreactive CD4+ T cells from a mixed lymphocyte reaction culture, collected before intestinal transplant. Subset here: CFSE-low proliferating T cells sorted from roughly six-day pre-transplant mixed lymphocyte reaction (GvH or HvG direction). The CDR3 sequence: CATSRPRTVTAYGYTF. CDR3 DNA sequence: TGTGCCACCAGCAGACCACGTACCGTGACAGCCTATGGCTACACCTTC. The full variable domain, rest sourced from reference TRBV15 and TRBJ1-2, is DAMVIQNPRYQVTQFGKPVTLSCSQTLNHNVMYWYQQKSSQAPKLLFHYYDKDFNNEADTPDNFQSRRPNTSFCFLDIRSPGLGDTAMYLCATSRPRTVTAYGYTFGSGTRLTVV.